These 14 T cell receptor beta chains were sequenced from one sample in a study of memory CD4+ T cells and cytomegalovirus serostatus. Method: immunoSEQ multiplex PCR; TCRdb's copy keeps in-frame clones and lacks some. Here the sample spans some 54,000 clones, more than 70% being singletons. Single viable CD3+CD4+CD8-CD45RO+ cells were sorted as the memory CD4+ T cells. Sequencing was done on a sample of memory CD4+ T cells from blood. These receptor sequences come from an adult in good health and CMV-seropositive.

The rearrangement joins TRBV28 to TRBJ1-3; D not resolved. Per germline, CDR1 MDHEN and CDR2 SYDVKM. Trimming took 0 bases from V and 0 from J, leaving 9 bases between them. This CDR3 is 16 amino acids long. As DNA, the CDR3 is TGTGCCAGCAGTTTATGGGGCGTCGACTCTGGAAACACCATATATTTT. This sequence encodes CASSLWGVDSGNTIYF.

In its sample, this clone ranks as medium-sized (0.01 to 0.1%). The rearrangement uses TRBV7-9 and TRBJ1-2; D is uncertain. Trimming cost V 5 bases and J 8 bases, with 15 bases left between them. Germline CDR1 is SEHNR and CDR2 is FQNEAQ (reference sequence). The CDR3 sequence is 13 residues long. This CDR3 is CASSTSNTYGYTF. The CDR3 nucleotides read TGTGCCAGCAGCACCTCGAACACCTACGGCTACACCTTC.

This clone appeared a few times. The chain is built from TRBV6-1 and TRBJ2-3; D is ambiguous. V shed 7 bases and J shed 1 base, with 12 bases lying between them. This CDR3 is built from 14 residues. Germline values: CDR1 MNHNS, CDR2 SASEGT. DNA for the CDR3: TGTGCCAGCACCCAAAGAGTCGGCACAGATACGCAGTATTTT. Protein product: CASTQRVGTDTQYF.

The genes are TRBV7-2 and TRBJ2-1; 8 bases map to TRBD1. The V gene's germline CDR1 is SGHTA and CDR2 FQGNSA. CDR3 length: 15 amino acids. The trim removed 5 bases at V and 5 bases at J, leaving 8 bases unmatched. In DNA form, the CDR3 reads TGTGCCAGCAGCACGACAGGGGCAAGGCACAATGAGCAGTTCTTC. This encodes CASSTTGARHNEQFF.

J is TRBJ1-2 and V is TRBV20-1, with 10 bases that match TRBD1. Looked up from germline, CDR1 is DFQATT and CDR2 is SNEGSKA (reference sequence). The V segment lost 5 bases and the J segment 8 bases; nucleotides outside the gene matches: 2. The CDR3 is 11 residues long. CDR3 residues: CSADRGPGYTF. The CDR3, as DNA: TGCAGTGCTGACAGGGGGCCCGGCTACACCTTC.

This clone rates as medium-sized. The chain is built from TRBV28 and TRBJ1-5; tentatively, D is TRBD1 (5 bases). The CDR3 runs 13 residues. V was trimmed by 11 bases and J by 5 bases, leaving 16 bases between them. The germline gives CDR1 MDHEN, CDR2 SYDVKM. The CDR3 spells CAGGREGHQPQHF. Written as DNA, the CDR3 is TGTGCCGGGGGGAGGGAGGGACATCAGCCCCAGCATTTT.

The V and J genes are TRBV15 and TRBJ2-2; 9 nucleotides match TRBD2. The CDR3 length is 17 residues. The germline gives CDR1 LNHNV, CDR2 YYDKDF (reference sequence). V shed 3 bases and J 2 bases; nucleotides not matched to a gene: 7. CDR3 amino acids: CATSRPRLADNTGELFF. The DNA of the CDR3 is TGTGCCACCAGCAGGCCCCGACTAGCGGATAACACCGGGGAGCTGTTTTTT.

This rearrangement joins TRBV5-4 to TRBJ2-1; TRBD2 matches 12 bases. V shed 4 bases and J 5 bases; nucleotides not matched to a gene: 19. The germline V gene has CDR1 SGHNT and CDR2 YYREEE (reference sequence). The CDR3 length is 20 residues. The CDR3 nucleotides read TGTGCCAGCAGCCCACATCTAGGGTCTAGCGGGAGGGAACAAAACAATGAGCAGTTCTTC. This translates into CASSPHLGSSGREQNNEQFF.

V is TRBV7-9 and J is TRBJ1-4, with a possible D match to TRBD1 (5 bases). This CDR3 comprises 12 residues. Deletions cut 4 bases from V and 10 bases from J, with 10 bases between. CDR1 is SEHNR and CDR2 is FQNEAQ in the germline V gene (reference sequence). CDR3: CASSSNQGKLFF. In DNA, the CDR3 is TGTGCCAGCAGCTCGAATCAGGGAAAACTGTTTTTT.

This chain connects TRBV7-2 to TRBJ2-2; D call uncertain. Germline loops: CDR1 SGHTA, CDR2 FQGNSA. The CDR3 length is 12 residues. Between the trimmed V and J ends, which lost 2 bases and 7 bases, there was a span of 5 bases. The CDR3, as DNA: TGTGCCAGCAGCTTACGGAACGGGGAGCTGTTTTTT. Protein sequence: CASSLRNGELFF. Variable domain in full (rest from reference TRBV7-2 and TRBJ2-2): GAGVSQSPSNKVTEKGKDVELRCDPISGHTALYWYRQSLGQGLEFLIYFQGNSAPDKSGLPSDRFSAERTGGSVSTLTIQRTQQEDSAVYLCASSLRNGELFFGEGSRLTVL.

This clone occurred once. The gene calls are TRBV5-1 and TRBJ1-1; D unresolved. The CDR3 length is 15 residues. Germline V gene data show CDR1 as SGHRS and CDR2 as YFSETQ. The V gene lost 0 bases and the J gene lost 5 bases, with 14 bases spanning the gap. The CDR3 loop reads CASSLVGGAGTEAFF. In nucleotides, the CDR3 is TGCGCCAGCAGCTTGGTAGGAGGCGCGGGGACTGAAGCTTTCTTT.

The chain couples TRBV19 to TRBJ1-5; 10 bases match TRBD1. J gave up 0 bases and V 7 bases, and 6 bases lay outside the gene matches. CDR3 length: 16 amino acids. CDR1 is LNHDA and CDR2 is SQIVND in the germline V gene (reference sequence). The CDR3 region has the DNA TGTGCCAGTACTACCGGACAGGGGGTTAGCAATCAGCCCCAGCATTTT. It specifies CASTTGQGVSNQPQHF.

The chain links TRBV7-3 to TRBJ2-1; 8 bases match TRBD2. The CDR3 spans 17 residues. V lost 5 bases and J lost 2; bases outside the gene matches: 11. Per the germline V gene, CDR1 is SGHTA and CDR2 is FQGTGA. In DNA, the CDR3 is TGTGCCAGCAGCCCCGGGGGGGAAGCGGGGGCCTACAATGAGCAGTTCTTC. Translated: CASSPGGEAGAYNEQFF.

The chain employs TRBV4-2 and TRBJ2-7, with D tentatively TRBD1 or TRBD2 (5 bases each). Trimming removed 1 base at V and 0 bases at J, with 22 bases between. Looked up from germline, CDR1 is LGHNA and CDR2 is YNFKEQ. This CDR3 spans 19 amino acids. The CDR3, as DNA: TGTGCCAGCAGCCAAGTCCTGCGGAAAGCCACCGGGGCCTCCTACGAGCAGTACTTC. Residues: CASSQVLRKATGASYEQYF.